The T cell receptor beta chain under discussion was sequenced for a study of TIL therapy for anti-PD-1-resistant metastatic lung cancer. The sample's time point: pre-treatment sample, taken before nivolumab and TIL therapy. The CDR3 covers 13 residues. In germline, CDR1 is SNHLY, CDR2 FYNNEI. V gave up 6 bases and J gave up 3 bases, with 12 bases separating them. Sequencing used immunoSEQ v3. Assay: immunoSEQ multiplex PCR; the TCRdb copy retains only in-frame clones and omits some. The sample has 50,000 to 70,000 clones; roughly 77% are singletons. The source of this sequence is a person aged 25 to 79 with non-small cell lung cancer. This specimen consisted of blood, obtained at baseline. The rearrangement uses TRBV2 and TRBJ2-7, with a possible D match to TRBD1 (5 bases). The CDR3 loop reads CASSLGADYEQYF. The DNA of the CDR3 is TGTGCCAGCAGCCTAGGGGCCGACTACGAGCAGTACTTC.